The clone carrying this T cell receptor beta chain occurred many times. What it binds is unknown. This record belongs to a study of T cell repertoires in cytomegalovirus infection. The wider study: Carrying CMV and the relevant HLA type showed in public TCR beta signatures.

Germline CDR1 and CDR2: ENHRY and SYGVKD. The CDR3 covers 15 residues. Between the trimmed V and J ends, which lost 8 bases and 7 bases, there was a span of 21 bases. Findings and caveats of the study: Adding up the frequency of public TCR beta families identified people who carried CMV plus the relevant HLA. HLA-C-restricted, CMV-specific TCR beta clonotypes were dominant ex vivo.

TCRdb passed the reads through MiXCR, listing each CDR3 protein once. The table lists about 80,000 distinct CDR3 sequences, more than 3.5% of them singletons. Specimen: PBMCs. The clonotype originates from a human donor in good health (CMV status not recorded). Some clones in this sample may be carry-over from other donors' samples. This rearrangement joins TRBV10-3 to TRBJ2-1; perhaps TRBD2 as D (6 bases). The CDR3 protein is CAISLGGGIGNEQFF. The CDR3, as DNA: TGTGCCATCTCTCTCGGGGGAGGTATTGGGAATGAGCAGTTCTTC.